This T cell receptor (beta chain) stems from a study of blood T cell repertoires in COVID-19. The wider study: Sites across the United States, Italy and Spain contributed samples from acute and convalescent COVID-19.

Authors' methods: Amplified reference gene primers provided the basis for estimating nucleated cell counts. Profiling relied on immunoSEQ multiplex PCR, and the TCRdb table lists in-frame clones only, not all of them. V and J calls plus clone size are reproduced from that table; the DNA served to infer D and trimming. The table has about 280,000 clones, 85% to 90% seen once. The ends lost 4 bases at V and 7 bases at J; junction bases unmatched: 3. Germline V gene data show CDR1 as KGHDR and CDR2 as SFDVKD. The CDR3 consists of 13 residues. The study drew participants aged about 18 to 95 years from some 24 US areas.

This clonotype originated in a woman aged 55-69 years in a cohort exposed to, infected with or recovered from COVID-19 (not recorded which). Material for sequencing was PBMCs or T cells enriched from blood (not recorded which). This sequence joins TRBV24-1 and TRBJ2-1; 7 bases fit TRBD2. CDR3 region: CATSEAGVNEQFF. DNA for the CDR3: TGTGCCACCAGTGAGGCGGGAGTAAATGAGCAGTTCTTC.